The 10 T cell receptor beta chains listed next were all sequenced from one sample in a study of blood T cells in healthy people across ages. The use of a sample-barcoded 5' primer and a J-beta primer mix characterized a second PCR of about 7 to 12 cycles. MiXCR, run by TCRdb on the 5' RACE reads, gives a single entry per CDR3 protein. Among about 2 million distinct CDR3 sequences, approximately 50% were seen once, and the ten largest hold less than 2.5%. Sequencing used blood. Receptor source: a woman in her forties in good health.

This clonotype has just a few counts. CDR3 coding DNA: TGTGCCAGCAGGGACAGGGGGCTGAGTGGCTACACCTTC. The encoded protein is CASRDRGLSGYTF. The genes are TRBV28 and TRBJ1-2, with 11 bases lining up with TRBD1. The CDR3 spans 13 residues. Trimming removed 6 bases from V and 7 bases from J; junction bases left unmatched: 4. Germline V CDR1 and CDR2: MDHEN, SYDVKM.

In its sample, this clonotype was seen a few times. This chain links TRBV18 with TRBJ2-5; no reliable D call. The V end lost 2 bases, the J end lost 9 bases, and 13 bases lay between the germline ends. Germline lookup yields CDR1 KGHSH and CDR2 LQKENI. The CDR3 totals 13 residues. The CDR3 DNA sequence: TGTGCCAGCTCACCAATCGATGGGCCAGCCCAGTACTTC. Protein product: CASSPIDGPAQYF.

This clonotype turned up a few times. This chain joins TRBV29-1 and TRBJ2-3, with D uncertain. The CDR3 contains 11 residues. The V end was cut by 2 bases, the J end by 6 bases, with 6 bases between. Per the germline V gene, CDR1 is SQVTM and CDR2 is ANQGSEA. CDR3 amino acids: CSVEFGDTQYF. CDR3 nucleotides: TGCAGCGTTGAATTCGGGGATACGCAGTATTTT.

The chain is built from TRBV7-2 and TRBJ2-5; 14 bases are shared with TRBD2. Germline V gene lookup returns CDR1 SGHTA and CDR2 FQGNSA. The CDR3 totals 17 residues. V lost 4 bases, J lost 4 bases, and 8 bases stayed unmatched. In DNA form, the CDR3 reads TGTGCCAGCAGCTCCTCTGGACTAGCGGGGGGAATAGAGACCCAGTACTTC. This gives the protein CASSSSGLAGGIETQYF.

The rearrangement uses TRBV7-2 and TRBJ2-2; tentative D call: TRBD2 (6 bases). The V gene's germline CDR1 is SGHTA and CDR2 FQGNSA. Trimming cost V 4 bases and J 1 base, with 13 bases left between them. CDR3 length: 16 amino acids. CDR3 coding DNA: TGTGCCAGCAGCTCCAGGAGGGGCCTGAACACCGGGGAGCTGTTTTTT. Translated, it gives CASSSRRGLNTGELFF. The entire variable domain, with the rest obtained from reference TRBV7-2 and TRBJ2-2, is as follows: GAGVSQSPSNKVTEKGKDVELRCDPISGHTALYWYRQSLGQGLEFLIYFQGNSAPDKSGLPSDRFSAERTGGSVSTLTIQRTQQEDSAVYLCASSSRRGLNTGELFFGEGSRLTVL.

CDR3 loop: CASSLIRQDPYEQYF. As DNA, the CDR3 is TGCGCCAGCAGCTTGATTCGACAGGATCCCTACGAGCAGTACTTC. The chain employs TRBV5-1 and TRBJ2-7; weak D call: TRBD1 (6 bases). Trimming left V 1 base short and J 2 bases short, with 13 bases between. The germline V gene has CDR1 SGHRS and CDR2 YFSETQ. The CDR3 covers 15 residues.

The V gene is TRBV6-6, the J gene TRBJ1-1; TRBD1 might be the D (6 bases). The CDR3 extends over 16 amino acids. Germline V gene data show CDR1 as MNHNY and CDR2 as SVGAGI (reference sequence). V was cut by 2 bases and J by 0 bases, with 13 bases left in between. The CDR3 bases are TGTGCCAGCAGTTACCGTCCCGGGACACTGAACACTGAAGCTTTCTTT. This codes for CASSYRPGTLNTEAFF.

This clonotype has just one count. The chain joins TRBV6-2 or TRBV6-3 to TRBJ2-7, with D maybe TRBD1 (6 bases). CDR1 is MNHEY, CDR2 SVGEGT, per germline. The germline V and J ends were trimmed by 3 bases and 2 bases, with 17 bases remaining between them. The CDR3 runs 16 residues. The CDR3: CASSYGATGSPYEQYF. The CDR3 nucleotides read TGTGCCAGCAGTTATGGCGCGACAGGTAGTCCCTACGAGCAGTACTTC.

Note on this clonotype: One junction end does not reproduce the germline sequence, and a read error may be involved. In DNA form, the CDR3 reads TGCGCCAGCAGCCAAGAGGTTGCTGGCGGGGTCGAGCAGCACTTC. Amino acids: CASSQEVAGGVEQHF. The rearrangement joins TRBV4-1 to TRBJ2-7; a weak D match, TRBD2 (6 bases). This CDR3 spans 15 amino acids. Germline V lookup: CDR1 MGHRA, CDR2 YSYEKL.

This chain links TRBV20-1 with TRBJ2-5; 12 bases agree with TRBD2. This CDR3 is built from 15 residues. CDR1 DFQATT and CDR2 SNEGSKA come from the germline V gene (reference sequence). The V and J ends lost 0 bases and 11 bases, in that order; junction bases with no gene match: 10. The CDR3 spells CSARDPLAGGNEQYF. For the CDR3, the DNA is TGCAGTGCTAGAGATCCACTAGCGGGGGGAAATGAGCAGTACTTC.